These T cell receptor beta chains were read from a single sample in a study of shared clonotypes between healthy human individuals. Measured with immunoSEQ multiplex PCR; TCRdb has only the in-frame clones, and not every one. The sample contains roughly 2 million clones, 90% to 95% of which appear only once. The specimen was naive CD4+ T cells sorted from blood. Receptor source: a man aged 18 to 30 in good health. Each CDR3 is given with its conserved first and last residue. D genes are given only for firm matches. For some rows the clone size is stated as once, few or many, or as a class when expanded; others skip it.

cdr3_length: 12; clone_size: .; d_call: .; v_call: TRBV28; j_call: TRBJ2-5; cdr3_aa: CASSPPTGTQYF; cdr3_nt: TGTGCCAGCAGCCCCCCAACAGGGACCCAGTACTTC
cdr3_length: 14; clone_size: .; d_call: .; v_call: TRBV6-5; j_call: TRBJ1-4; cdr3_aa: CASRKRGTFEKLFF; cdr3_nt: TGTGCCAGCCGGAAAAGGGGGACGTTCGAAAAACTGTTTTTT
cdr3_length: 13; clone_size: once; d_call: .; v_call: TRBV7-7; j_call: TRBJ2-3; cdr3_aa: CASSVRQTDTQYF; cdr3_nt: TGTGCTAGCAGCGTTCGACAGACAGATACGCAGTATTTT
cdr3_length: 15; clone_size: .; d_call: .; v_call: TRBV6-1; j_call: TRBJ1-5; cdr3_aa: CASREGQISNQPQHF; cdr3_nt: TGTGCCAGCAGAGAAGGACAGATTAGCAATCAGCCCCAGCATTTT
cdr3_length: 11; clone_size: .; d_call: .; v_call: TRBV2; j_call: TRBJ2-5; cdr3_aa: CASRMEETQYF; cdr3_nt: TGTGCCAGCAGGATGGAAGAGACCCAGTACTTC
cdr3_length: 16; clone_size: .; d_call: TRBD1; v_call: TRBV5-1; j_call: TRBJ2-5; cdr3_aa: CASSLRGQGVEETQYF; cdr3_nt: TGCGCCAGCAGCCTGAGGGGACAGGGGGTTGAAGAGACCCAGTACTTC
cdr3_length: 14; clone_size: .; d_call: .; v_call: TRBV28; j_call: TRBJ1-4; cdr3_aa: CASSRDRINEKLFF; cdr3_nt: TGTGCCAGCAGCCGTGACAGAATTAATGAAAAACTGTTTTTT
cdr3_length: 13; clone_size: .; d_call: .; v_call: TRBV7-9; j_call: TRBJ2-7; cdr3_aa: CASRKDLVSEQYF; cdr3_nt: TGTGCCAGCAGGAAAGATTTGGTTTCCGAGCAGTACTTC
cdr3_length: 14; clone_size: .; d_call: .; v_call: TRBV5-1; j_call: TRBJ2-1; cdr3_aa: CASSFEGEVSEQFF; cdr3_nt: TGCGCCAGCAGCTTCGAGGGGGAAGTCAGCGAGCAGTTCTTC
cdr3_length: 15; clone_size: .; d_call: .; v_call: TRBV5-1; j_call: TRBJ2-2; cdr3_aa: CASSLGPESNRELFF; cdr3_nt: TGCGCCAGCAGCTTGGGGCCGGAGTCAAATCGGGAGCTGTTTTTT
cdr3_length: 18; clone_size: .; d_call: TRBD2; v_call: TRBV7-2; j_call: TRBJ2-2; cdr3_aa: CASSLVPGSSGSTGELFF; cdr3_nt: TGTGCCAGCAGCTTAGTCCCCGGTTCTAGCGGGAGTACCGGGGAGCTGTTTTTT
cdr3_length: 12; clone_size: .; d_call: .; v_call: TRBV14; j_call: TRBJ2-5; cdr3_aa: CASSQDRKTQYF; cdr3_nt: TGTGCCAGCAGCCAAGATAGGAAGACCCAGTACTTC
cdr3_length: 17; clone_size: .; d_call: .; v_call: TRBV9; j_call: TRBJ1-3; cdr3_aa: CASSVEGTPRPGNTIYF; cdr3_nt: TGTGCCAGCAGCGTAGAAGGGACCCCCCGACCTGGAAACACCATATATTTT
cdr3_length: 15; clone_size: once; d_call: TRBD1; v_call: TRBV6-1; j_call: TRBJ2-2; cdr3_aa: CASRVDRANTGELFF; cdr3_nt: TGTGCCAGCAGGGTGGACAGGGCGAACACCGGGGAGCTGTTTTTT
cdr3_length: 15; clone_size: .; d_call: .; v_call: TRBV29-1; j_call: TRBJ2-3; cdr3_aa: CSVEDLHGSTDTQYF; cdr3_nt: TGCAGCGTTGAAGATCTTCACGGGAGCACAGATACGCAGTATTTT
cdr3_length: 14; clone_size: .; d_call: TRBD1; v_call: TRBV6-1; j_call: TRBJ2-7; cdr3_aa: CASRRTTGLYEQYF; cdr3_nt: TGTGCCAGCAGGAGAACGACAGGGCTTTACGAGCAGTACTTC
cdr3_length: 14; clone_size: .; d_call: TRBD1; v_call: TRBV4-1; j_call: TRBJ2-7; cdr3_aa: CASSRGQGAYEQYF; cdr3_nt: TGCGCCAGCAGCCGGGGGCAGGGGGCTTACGAGCAGTACTTC
cdr3_length: 12; clone_size: .; d_call: .; v_call: TRBV25-1; j_call: TRBJ1-6; cdr3_aa: CASRKENSPLHF; cdr3_nt: TGTGCCAGCAGGAAAGAGAATTCACCCCTCCACTTT
cdr3_length: 16; clone_size: .; d_call: TRBD1; v_call: TRBV5-1; j_call: TRBJ2-5; cdr3_aa: CASSLEGRGRGETQYF; cdr3_nt: TGCGCCAGCAGCTTGGAGGGCAGGGGGCGTGGAGAGACCCAGTACTTC
cdr3_length: 15; clone_size: .; d_call: TRBD1; v_call: TRBV7-8; j_call: TRBJ2-7; cdr3_aa: CASSPYPTGMGEQYF; cdr3_nt: TGTGCCAGCAGCCCCTACCCGACAGGGATGGGCGAGCAGTACTTC
cdr3_length: 15; clone_size: .; d_call: TRBD2; v_call: TRBV5-4; j_call: TRBJ2-7; cdr3_aa: CATATLAGGTYEQYF; cdr3_nt: TGTGCCACCGCGACTCTCGCGGGGGGAACCTACGAGCAGTACTTC
cdr3_length: 16; clone_size: .; d_call: .; v_call: TRBV6-6; j_call: TRBJ1-4; cdr3_aa: CASSTRGSSTNEKLFF; cdr3_nt: TGTGCCAGCAGTACCCGTGGCAGTTCAACTAATGAAAAACTGTTTTTT
cdr3_length: 15; clone_size: .; d_call: .; v_call: TRBV6-1; j_call: TRBJ2-1; cdr3_aa: CASSGDGVQSGEQFF; cdr3_nt: TGTGCCAGCAGTGGGGACGGGGTTCAATCGGGTGAGCAGTTCTTC
cdr3_length: 14; clone_size: once; d_call: .; v_call: TRBV4-1; j_call: TRBJ1-2; cdr3_aa: CASSAVGKEYGYTF; cdr3_nt: TGCGCCAGCAGCGCGGTGGGGAAAGAATATGGCTACACCTTC
cdr3_length: 15; clone_size: .; d_call: TRBD1; v_call: TRBV5-6; j_call: TRBJ1-4; cdr3_aa: CASSTTGETNEKLFF; cdr3_nt: TGTGCCAGCAGCACAACAGGGGAGACTAATGAAAAACTGTTTTTT
cdr3_length: 15; clone_size: .; d_call: .; v_call: TRBV2; j_call: TRBJ2-7; cdr3_aa: CASRSGGVNSYEQYF; cdr3_nt: TGTGCCAGCAGATCAGGCGGTGTGAACTCCTACGAGCAGTACTTC
cdr3_length: 13; clone_size: .; d_call: .; v_call: TRBV30; j_call: TRBJ2-2; cdr3_aa: CAWRRGNTGELFF; cdr3_nt: TGTGCCTGGAGGAGAGGGAACACCGGGGAGCTGTTTTTT
cdr3_length: 16; clone_size: .; d_call: .; v_call: TRBV4-3; j_call: TRBJ1-2; cdr3_aa: CASSQDLAGRPYGYTF; cdr3_nt: TGCGCCAGCAGCCAAGACTTGGCAGGGCGGCCCTATGGCTACACCTTC
cdr3_length: 14; clone_size: .; d_call: .; v_call: TRBV15; j_call: TRBJ2-7; cdr3_aa: CATSIGGSSYEQYF; cdr3_nt: TGTGCCACCAGCATAGGAGGGAGCTCCTACGAGCAGTACTTC
cdr3_length: 15; clone_size: .; d_call: .; v_call: TRBV4-2; j_call: TRBJ1-1; cdr3_aa: CASSQGDATPGGAFF; cdr3_nt: TGTGCCAGCAGCCAAGGAGATGCAACACCCGGGGGTGCTTTCTTT
cdr3_length: 13; clone_size: .; d_call: .; v_call: TRBV7-2; j_call: TRBJ1-2; cdr3_aa: CASSPGPNYGYTF; cdr3_nt: TGTGCCAGCAGCCCAGGCCCTAACTATGGCTACACCTTC
cdr3_length: 14; clone_size: .; d_call: .; v_call: TRBV7-9; j_call: TRBJ2-3; cdr3_aa: CASSLADGGPRAYF; cdr3_nt: TGTGCCAGCAGCTTAGCGGATGGGGGGCCCCGGGCGTATTTT
cdr3_length: 11; clone_size: .; d_call: .; v_call: TRBV6-1; j_call: TRBJ2-1; cdr3_aa: CASLRGYEQFF; cdr3_nt: TGTGCCAGCCTCAGGGGCTATGAGCAGTTCTTC
cdr3_length: 15; clone_size: .; d_call: TRBD1; v_call: TRBV6-5; j_call: TRBJ2-7; cdr3_aa: CASSLVDRGGDEQYF; cdr3_nt: TGTGCCAGCAGCCTTGTGGACAGGGGTGGAGACGAGCAGTACTTC
cdr3_length: 18; clone_size: .; d_call: .; v_call: TRBV2; j_call: TRBJ2-3; cdr3_aa: CASSEALWEEWSTDTQYF; cdr3_nt: TGTGCCAGCAGTGAAGCGCTTTGGGAGGAGTGGAGCACAGATACGCAGTATTTT
cdr3_length: 14; clone_size: .; d_call: .; v_call: TRBV2; j_call: TRBJ1-1; cdr3_aa: CASSEARGAGEAFF; cdr3_nt: TGTGCCAGCAGTGAAGCGCGGGGGGCCGGTGAAGCTTTCTTT
cdr3_length: 15; clone_size: .; d_call: .; v_call: TRBV28; j_call: TRBJ1-5; cdr3_aa: CASSPTWGVDQPQHF; cdr3_nt: TGTGCCAGCAGTCCGACGTGGGGCGTCGATCAGCCCCAGCATTTT
cdr3_length: 15; clone_size: .; d_call: TRBD2; v_call: TRBV5-4; j_call: TRBJ2-7; cdr3_aa: CASSYGTSGSYEQYF; cdr3_nt: TGTGCCAGCAGCTACGGGACTAGCGGTTCCTACGAGCAGTACTTC
cdr3_length: 17; clone_size: .; d_call: .; v_call: TRBV7-9; j_call: TRBJ1-5; cdr3_aa: CASSFNRPGPLNQPQHF; cdr3_nt: TGTGCCAGCAGCTTCAACCGACCGGGTCCCTTAAATCAGCCCCAGCATTTT
cdr3_length: 16; clone_size: .; d_call: .; v_call: TRBV30; j_call: TRBJ2-7; cdr3_aa: CAWSVKRAASDYEQYF; cdr3_nt: TGTGCCTGGAGTGTAAAGAGGGCAGCCTCGGACTACGAGCAGTACTTC